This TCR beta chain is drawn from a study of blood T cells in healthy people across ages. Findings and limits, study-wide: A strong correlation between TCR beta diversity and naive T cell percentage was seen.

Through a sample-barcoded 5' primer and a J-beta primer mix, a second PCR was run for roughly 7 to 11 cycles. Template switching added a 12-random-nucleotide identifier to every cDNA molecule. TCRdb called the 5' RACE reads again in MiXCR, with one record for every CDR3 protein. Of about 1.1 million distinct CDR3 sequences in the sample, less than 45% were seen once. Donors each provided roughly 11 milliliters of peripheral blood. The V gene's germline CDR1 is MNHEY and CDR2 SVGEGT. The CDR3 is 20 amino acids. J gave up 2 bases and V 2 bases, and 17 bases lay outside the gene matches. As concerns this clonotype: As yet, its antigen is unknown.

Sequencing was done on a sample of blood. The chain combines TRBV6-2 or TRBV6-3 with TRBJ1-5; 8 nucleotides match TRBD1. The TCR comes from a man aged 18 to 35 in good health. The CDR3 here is CASSYARRTGSGGGNQPQHF. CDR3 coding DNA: TGTGCCAGCAGTTACGCCCGGAGGACAGGGTCTGGGGGCGGCAATCAGCCCCAGCATTTT.